This T cell receptor (beta chain) was sequenced for a study of T cells of healthy individuals. TCRdb re-called the 5' RACE reads with MiXCR, one entry per CDR3 protein. This sample yields fewer than 70,000 distinct CDR3 sequences, of which roughly 14% are seen a single time; around 16% belongs to the top ten. This clonotype was observed at least ten times. The CDR3 consists of 13 residues. Germline V gene sequence: CDR1 LNHNV, CDR2 YYDKDF (reference sequence). V lost 4 bases and J lost 5, with 11 bases in between. This sequence joins TRBV15 and TRBJ2-5; D may match TRBD1 or TRBD2 (5 bases each). The source of this sequence is a human donor in good health. The CDR3 coding sequence is TGTGCCACCAGCAAGGGACCCCGGGAGACCCAGTACTTC. This encodes CATSKGPRETQYF.